This entry describes one T cell receptor beta chain. Its target antigen remains unknown. No base-level quality is on record; no much larger clone is a single base apart. Using the deep immunoSEQ assay, TCR CDR3 regions were amplified from genomic DNA by multiplex PCR. Extracted genomic DNA from each cell subset was spread evenly across all wells of several immunoSEQ 96-well plates, with each plate serving as a replicate. For sorted subsets, 150 to 250 ng genomic DNA, equal to tens of thousands of T cell genomes, was loaded into each replicate PCR. Purified libraries were quantified with a Qubit 3.0 fluorometer, sized on a Bioanalyzer 2100, and re-quantified with the KAPA Library Quantification kit. Every immunoSEQ 96-well plate was sequenced on a dedicated single-read 150-cycle Illumina NextSeq 550 flow cell. The paper's data handling went like this. Because the immunoSEQ output held only junctional sequences and lacked quality scores, the filtering could not match the filtering applied to full-length reads. To assign V/J genes and CDR3, sequences were annotated against IMGT germline references using PyIR, a Python wrapper for IgBLAST v1.9. Reads with weak V/J assignments (E-value above 1e-6), missing CDR3, stop codons, out-of-frame junctions, or ambiguous translated residues were removed. A V3J clonotype was defined by an identical inferred V gene, J gene, and CDR3 amino acid sequence. The percentage overlap between two repertoires was calculated by dividing the number of shared unique clonotypes by the size of the smaller repertoire. Richness of each repertoire was evaluated using RTK rarefaction, the Chao1 estimator, and Recon v2.1 estimates of unobserved clonotypes. Generation probabilities for all TCRbeta clonotypes obtained by the gDNA method from a few donors were computed using OLGA. TCRdb retrieved this table from immuneACCESS and kept in-frame rearrangements only. Not all clones are present; in checked studies, unresolved V genes account for under half, and no reason is known for the remainder. V and J calls and clone size are as listed in that table; D and trimming were resolved from the DNA. The sample records 1.5 million to 2.5 million clones, less than 95% of which are singletons. The ten largest clonotypes hold 0.9% to 1.5% of the sample.

CD8 naive samples were obtained by positive selection for CCR7 among CD45RO-negative cells, yielding a CD45RA+CCR7+ population from which TemRA cells were excluded. Healthy HIV-negative adults with no recently reported acute infections or vaccinations were included as donors. Every donor was a Caucasian adult living in Nashville, Tennessee, USA. After blood collection by leukapheresis, PBMCs were isolated using Ficoll-Histopaque density gradient centrifugation and then cryopreserved in the vapor phase of liquid nitrogen. Analytical flow cytometry was used to check the purity and quantity of every magnetically sorted T cell population. From each sorted fraction, genomic DNA was isolated and quantified by UV absorbance on a Nanodrop 2000c. The data belong to a study of shared clonotypes between healthy human individuals (dated by TCRdb to 2020 to 2021). About the full investigation: The cohort included three men and two women between 18 and 49 years of age. For each donor, three plates each were used for CD4 naive and CD4 memory, two plates were used for CD8 naive, and one plate was used for CD8 memory. To estimate repertoire size and how much clonotypes are shared between individuals, the study performed deep sequencing of blood TCR repertoires from roughly five healthy adults. To increase sequencing depth and limit assay-specific biases, TCR repertoire library preparation and sequencing were carried out by different laboratories using diverse techniques. Per donor, leukapheresis produced somewhere between about 0.94 and 9 billion PBMCs.

The CDR3 has 16 amino acids, counting the end cysteine and phenylalanine. CDR3 DNA is the only sequence kept; it has 48 bases, read in frame from the first base. The V end loses 0 bases and the J end loses 0 bases, and a stretch of 12 bases separates them. The germline V gene yields MNHEY for CDR1 and SVGAGI for CDR2. Paper-wide results and their limitations: Higher generation probabilities were observed for clonotypes shared by all four sorted-subset donors than for non-shared clonotypes. Sampling was limited to blood, and TCR repertoires in tissue likely differ from TCR repertoires in blood. Pairwise subsampling led to the expectation that sequencing depth would affect the degree of clonotype sharing among donors. Because the study included only a small number of donors, the genetic and exposure-history diversity represented was limited. Even with the large sequencing depth, rarefaction of the sorted-subset datasets indicated that sequencing was incomplete. Naive subsets generally had larger estimated clonotype richness than memory subsets. Across a few donors, about 5% of naive CD4, roughly 3.4% of naive CD8, about 2.3% of memory CD4, and 0.4% to 0.45% of memory CD8 clonotypes were shared.

This chain is built from TRBV6-5 and TRBJ2-7; perhaps TRBD1 is the D gene, with 7 bases matching. The receptor was isolated from a man aged 18 to 29 in good health. Sequencing was performed on naive CD8+ T cells sorted from blood. Taken with the paper, the label for cell subset or site translates to: CD45RA+CCR7+. The CDR3 reads as follows: CASSYSAGQTSYEQYF. In nucleotides, the sequence is TGTGCCAGCAGTTACTCTGCGGGACAGACCTCCTACGAGCAGTACTTC.